Described below is a single TCR beta chain sequence and its context. Trimming took 2 bases from V and 4 from J; bases not matched to a gene: 8. Germline CDR1 and CDR2: MNHNY and SVGAGI (reference sequence). CDR3 length: 16 residues. The source of the sample is a study of blood T cell repertoires in COVID-19. The wider study: COVID-19 samples, acute and convalescent, were from the United States, Italy and Spain.

Followed longitudinally, the Seattle patients had been enrolled during active infection. The repertoire was sequenced with immunoSEQ multiplex PCR; TCRdb's copy has only in-frame clones and lacks some. Of 400,000 to 450,000 clones in the sample, 70% to 90% were seen once. Sequenced sample: peripheral blood. The chain combines TRBV6-6 with TRBJ1-2; TRBD1 matches at 9 bases. The source is a man younger than 35 with COVID-19, enrolled during active disease. The CDR3 sequence: CASSYTEQGAGYGYTF. The CDR3 DNA is TGTGCCAGCAGTTACACCGAACAGGGGGCCGGCTATGGCTACACCTTC.